These 9 T cell receptor beta chains were sequenced from one sample in a study of blood T cell repertoires in COVID-19. Profiled with immunoSEQ multiplex PCR; TCRdb holds only in-frame clones, not every one. The data contain 110,000 or so clones, approximately 92% of them singletons. Material for sequencing was peripheral blood. Receptor source: a man aged 70 or older with active or convalescent COVID-19.

The genes are TRBV5-1 and TRBJ1-4; D is uncertain. Per germline, CDR1 SGHRS and CDR2 YFSETQ. The CDR3 totals 12 residues. Trimming cost V 3 bases and J 8 bases, with 8 bases left between them. The CDR3 protein is CASSSDLEKLFF. CDR3 coding DNA: TGCGCCAGCAGCTCAGACTTAGAAAAACTGTTTTTT.

The chain combines TRBV24-1 with TRBJ2-7, with 12 bases fitting TRBD1. V was pared by 5 bases and J by 1 base, with 8 bases of the junction left unmatched. The CDR3 loop spans 17 amino acids. Per germline, CDR1 KGHDR and CDR2 SFDVKD. CDR3 nucleotide sequence: TGTGCCACCAGTGGTCGGGACAGGGGGCAGGTTTCCTACGAGCAGTACTTC. Translating it yields CATSGRDRGQVSYEQYF.

This chain connects TRBV6-5 to TRBJ2-5; possible D gene TRBD1, 6 bases. Germline V lookup: CDR1 MNHEY, CDR2 SVGAGI. There are 14 residues in the CDR3. Trimming removed 5 bases from V and 9 bases from J, with 19 bases in between. The CDR3 DNA follows: TGTGCCAGCAGTAGGGCCAGGCAGTCAGGGGCCCAGTACTTC. It specifies CASSRARQSGAQYF.

The rearrangement links TRBV3-1 (or the pseudogene TRBV3-2) to TRBJ1-2; D unresolved. Germline loops: CDR1 LGHDT, CDR2 YNNKEL (reference sequence). V was shortened by 1 base and J by 4 bases, with 10 bases between the two germline ends. CDR3 length equals 14 residues. The CDR3 DNA sequence: TGTGCCAGCAGCCAAGGGGCAACGCGCTATGGCTACACCTTC. Protein: CASSQGATRYGYTF.

The rearrangement links TRBV29-1 to TRBJ2-3; the match to TRBD1 covers 10 bases. V lost 3 bases and J lost 1; bases outside the gene matches: 1. Germline V CDR1 and CDR2: SQVTM, ANQGSEA. The CDR3 is 14 amino acids. The CDR3 loop reads CSVDGQGGTDTQYF. The CDR3 DNA reads as TGCAGCGTTGACGGACAGGGGGGCACAGATACGCAGTATTTT.

This clone was recorded only once. The rearrangement uses TRBV28 and TRBJ2-5, with D perhaps TRBD2 (7 bases). This CDR3 has 15 amino acids. The V end was cut by 2 bases, the J end by 5 bases, with 15 bases between. Germline V gene sequence: CDR1 MDHEN, CDR2 SYDVKM. This CDR3 is CASSLPTGGFETQYF. CDR3 DNA: TGTGCCAGCAGTTTACCCACGGGGGGCTTTGAGACCCAGTACTTC.

The chain joins TRBV19 to TRBJ1-5, with 7 bases fitting TRBD1. Germline-derived CDR1 and CDR2 are LNHDA and SQIVND (reference sequence). V dropped 7 bases and J dropped 0; count of bases not matched to a gene: 9. The CDR3 spans 16 residues. The CDR3 DNA sequence: TGTGCCAGTACCGCACAGGGGAGGTATAGCAATCAGCCCCAGCATTTT. Its protein product is CASTAQGRYSNQPQHF.

This sequence joins TRBV5-6 and TRBJ2-2; a weak D match, TRBD1 (7 bases). Germline V gene sequence: CDR1 SGHDT, CDR2 YYEEEE. This CDR3 is built from 18 residues. Trimming took off 2 bases at V and 2 bases at J, with 19 bases between the two ends. The CDR3, as DNA: TGTGCCAGCAGCTTTTCAGGGGGGACCGTTATAAACACCGGGGAGCTGTTTTTT. It is translated as CASSFSGGTVINTGELFF.

In its sample, this clone was seen many times. This sequence joins TRBV7-9 and TRBJ1-2, with 7 bases matching TRBD1. Looked up from germline, CDR1 is SEHNR and CDR2 is FQNEAQ (reference sequence). J lost 14 bases, V lost 6 bases, and 24 bases had no gene match. The CDR3 contains 16 residues. CDR3 DNA: TGTGCCAGCAGACCAAGTACAGGGGACTCGAGGGGGGCTACAACCTTC. This codes for CASRPSTGDSRGATTF.